This entry concerns a single T cell receptor beta chain. Its antigen is undetermined. These data are taken from a study of T cell responses to AZD1222 COVID-19 vaccine. Looking at the study overall: Some second doses came at about 4 weeks and others at about 12 weeks; these were pooled. Study results and limitations: Donors were mostly white British, more females; clonal diversity possibly underestimated. Spike-wide vaccine-associated CD4 TCRs dominated at 160-218 and 743-854. Increased Spike-specific TCR breadth and depth were observed after two AZD1222 doses.

There are 16 residues in the CDR3. Germline V lookup: CDR1 SGHNT, CDR2 YENEEA. With 1 base removed from V and 3 bases from J, the gap between germline ends came to 16 bases. Clones were sequenced by immunoSEQ multiplex PCR, and TCRdb holds only the in-frame ones, with some missing. The sample has 85,000 or so clones; about 87% are singletons. This chain joins TRBV11-3 and TRBJ2-7; a weak D match, TRBD2 (6 bases). The receptor was derived from an adult in good health. Sequenced material: peripheral blood, taken on day 0 of AZD1222 vaccination. Here the CDR3 DNA reads TGTGCCAGCAGCTTAGGTGTCGGTAGCGGAGACTACGAGCAGTACTTC. It is translated as CASSLGVGSGDYEQYF.